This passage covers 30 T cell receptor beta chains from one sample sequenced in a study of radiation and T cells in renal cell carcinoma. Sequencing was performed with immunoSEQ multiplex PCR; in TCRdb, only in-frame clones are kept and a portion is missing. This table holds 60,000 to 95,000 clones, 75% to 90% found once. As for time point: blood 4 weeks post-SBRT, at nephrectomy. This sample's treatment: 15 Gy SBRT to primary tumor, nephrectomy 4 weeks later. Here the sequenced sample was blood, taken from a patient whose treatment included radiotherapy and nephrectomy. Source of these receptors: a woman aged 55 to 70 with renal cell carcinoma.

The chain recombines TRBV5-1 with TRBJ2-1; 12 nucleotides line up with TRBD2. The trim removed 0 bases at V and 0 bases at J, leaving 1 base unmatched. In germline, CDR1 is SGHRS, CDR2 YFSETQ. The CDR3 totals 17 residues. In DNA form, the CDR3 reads TGCGCCAGCAGCTTGGAACTAGCGGGAGGCTCCTACAATGAGCAGTTCTTC. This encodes CASSLELAGGSYNEQFF.

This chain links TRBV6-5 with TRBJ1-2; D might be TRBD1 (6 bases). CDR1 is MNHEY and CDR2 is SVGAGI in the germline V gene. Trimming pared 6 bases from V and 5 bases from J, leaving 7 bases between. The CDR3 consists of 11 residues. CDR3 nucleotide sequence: TGTGCCAGCAGCGACAGGTATGGCTACACCTTC. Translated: CASSDRYGYTF.

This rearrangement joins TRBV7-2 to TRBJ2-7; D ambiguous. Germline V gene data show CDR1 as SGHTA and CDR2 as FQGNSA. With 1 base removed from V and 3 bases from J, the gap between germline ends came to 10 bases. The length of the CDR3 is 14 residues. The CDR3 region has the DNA TGTGCCAGCAGCTTAGGAATCATGGTCTACGAGCAGTACTTC. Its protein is CASSLGIMVYEQYF.

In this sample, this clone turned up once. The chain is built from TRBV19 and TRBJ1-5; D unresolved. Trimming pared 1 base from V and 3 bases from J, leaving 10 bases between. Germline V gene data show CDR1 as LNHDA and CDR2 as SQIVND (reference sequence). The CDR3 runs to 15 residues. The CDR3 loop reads CASSIGRLNNQPQHF. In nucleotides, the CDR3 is TGTGCCAGTAGTATAGGACGGTTAAACAATCAGCCCCAGCATTTT.

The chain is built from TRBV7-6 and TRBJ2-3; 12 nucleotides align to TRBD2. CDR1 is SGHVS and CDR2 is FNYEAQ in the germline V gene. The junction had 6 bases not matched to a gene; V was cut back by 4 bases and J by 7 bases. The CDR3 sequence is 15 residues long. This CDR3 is CASSYLAGGPHTQYF. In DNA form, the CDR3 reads TGTGCCAGCAGCTATCTAGCGGGGGGGCCCCATACGCAGTATTTT.

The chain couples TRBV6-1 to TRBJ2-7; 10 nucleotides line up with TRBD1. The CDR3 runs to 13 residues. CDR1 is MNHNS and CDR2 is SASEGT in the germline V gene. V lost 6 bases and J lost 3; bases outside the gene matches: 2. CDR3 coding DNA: TGTGCCAGCAGGGGGACAGGGGACTACGAGCAGTACTTC. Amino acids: CASRGTGDYEQYF.

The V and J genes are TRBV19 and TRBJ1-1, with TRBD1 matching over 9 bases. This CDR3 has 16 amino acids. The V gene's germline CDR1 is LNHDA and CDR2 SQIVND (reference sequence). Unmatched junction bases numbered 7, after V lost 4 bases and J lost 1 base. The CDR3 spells CASSTSLGQGNTEAFF. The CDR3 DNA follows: TGTGCCAGTAGTACTTCCTTGGGACAGGGGAACACTGAAGCTTTCTTT.

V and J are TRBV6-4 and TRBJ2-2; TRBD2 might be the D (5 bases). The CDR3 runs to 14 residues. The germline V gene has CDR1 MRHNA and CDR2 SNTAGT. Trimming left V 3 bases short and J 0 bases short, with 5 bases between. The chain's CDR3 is CASSELANTGELFF. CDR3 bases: TGTGCCAGCAGTGAACTAGCGAACACCGGGGAGCTGTTTTTT.

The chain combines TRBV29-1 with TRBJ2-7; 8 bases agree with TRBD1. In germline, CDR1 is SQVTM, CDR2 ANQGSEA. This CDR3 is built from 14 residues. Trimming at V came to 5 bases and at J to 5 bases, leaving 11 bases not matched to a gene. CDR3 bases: TGCAGCGTTATCCCAGCAGGGGGCAGGGACGAGCAGTACTTC. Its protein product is CSVIPAGGRDEQYF.

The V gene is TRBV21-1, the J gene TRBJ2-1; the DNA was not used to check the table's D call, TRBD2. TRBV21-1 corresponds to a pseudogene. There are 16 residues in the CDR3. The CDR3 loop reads CASSKDRTGDHNEQFF. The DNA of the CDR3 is TGTGCCAGCAGCAAAGATCGAACGGGAGATCACAATGAGCAGTTCTTC.

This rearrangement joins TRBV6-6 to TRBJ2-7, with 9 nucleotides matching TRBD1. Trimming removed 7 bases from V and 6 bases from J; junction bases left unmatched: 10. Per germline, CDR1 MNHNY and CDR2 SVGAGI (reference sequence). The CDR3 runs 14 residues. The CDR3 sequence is CASTRRDRESEQYF. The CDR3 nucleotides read TGTGCCAGCACCCGGCGGGACAGGGAGTCCGAGCAGTACTTC.

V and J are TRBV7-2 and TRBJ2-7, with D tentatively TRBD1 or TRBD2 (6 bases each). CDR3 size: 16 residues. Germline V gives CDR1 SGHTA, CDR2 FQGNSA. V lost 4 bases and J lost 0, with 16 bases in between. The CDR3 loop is CASSYFGGPSSYEQYF. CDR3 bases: TGTGCCAGCAGCTATTTTGGGGGGCCAAGCTCCTACGAGCAGTACTTC.

This chain's CDR3 is CASSQAGQGQNIQYF. The CDR3 DNA is TGTGCCAGCAGCCAAGCTGGACAGGGCCAAAACATTCAGTACTTC. This chain joins TRBV7-9 and TRBJ2-4, with 8 bases matching TRBD1. CDR1 and CDR2 from the germline V gene are SEHNR and FQNEAQ (reference sequence). Trimming took 5 bases from V and 5 from J; bases not matched to a gene: 8. The CDR3 length is 15 residues.

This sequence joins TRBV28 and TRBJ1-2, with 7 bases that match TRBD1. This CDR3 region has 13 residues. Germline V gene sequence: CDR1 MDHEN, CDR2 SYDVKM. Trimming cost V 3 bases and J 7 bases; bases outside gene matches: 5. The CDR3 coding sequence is TGTGCCAGCAGTTTTGAGGGGGCTGGTGGCTACACCTTC. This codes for CASSFEGAGGYTF.

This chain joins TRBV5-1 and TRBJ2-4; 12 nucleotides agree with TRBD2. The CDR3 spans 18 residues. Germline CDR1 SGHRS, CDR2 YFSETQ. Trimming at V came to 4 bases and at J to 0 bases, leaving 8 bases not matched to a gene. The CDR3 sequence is CASSPRLAGGRAKNIQYF. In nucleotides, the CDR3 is TGCGCCAGCAGCCCCAGGCTAGCGGGGGGGAGAGCCAAAAACATTCAGTACTTC.

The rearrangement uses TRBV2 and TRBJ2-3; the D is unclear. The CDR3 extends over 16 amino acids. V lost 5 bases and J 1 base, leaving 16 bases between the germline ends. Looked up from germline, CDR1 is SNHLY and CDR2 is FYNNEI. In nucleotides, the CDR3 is TGTGCCAGCAGTACTGACCAAGAAACGGGCACAGATACGCAGTATTTT. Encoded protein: CASSTDQETGTDTQYF.

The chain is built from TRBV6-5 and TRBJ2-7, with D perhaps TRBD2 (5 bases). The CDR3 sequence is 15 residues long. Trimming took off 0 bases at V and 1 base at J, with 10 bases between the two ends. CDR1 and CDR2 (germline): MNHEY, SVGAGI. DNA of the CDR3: TGTGCCAGCAGTTACTCACTAACGGGGTCCTACGAGCAGTACTTC. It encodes CASSYSLTGSYEQYF.

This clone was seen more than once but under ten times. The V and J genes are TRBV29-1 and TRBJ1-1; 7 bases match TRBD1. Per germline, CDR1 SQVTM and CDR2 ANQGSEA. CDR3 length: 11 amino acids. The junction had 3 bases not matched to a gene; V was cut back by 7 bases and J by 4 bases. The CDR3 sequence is CSGHRGTEAFF. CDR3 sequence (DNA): TGCAGCGGCCACAGGGGCACTGAAGCTTTCTTT.

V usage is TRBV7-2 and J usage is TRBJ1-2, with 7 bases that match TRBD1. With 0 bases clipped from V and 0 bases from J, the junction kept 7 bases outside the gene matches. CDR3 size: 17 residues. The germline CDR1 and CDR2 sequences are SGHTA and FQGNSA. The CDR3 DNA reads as TGTGCCAGCAGCTTAGCGGGGACAGCGGGTACTAACTATGGCTACACCTTC. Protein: CASSLAGTAGTNYGYTF.

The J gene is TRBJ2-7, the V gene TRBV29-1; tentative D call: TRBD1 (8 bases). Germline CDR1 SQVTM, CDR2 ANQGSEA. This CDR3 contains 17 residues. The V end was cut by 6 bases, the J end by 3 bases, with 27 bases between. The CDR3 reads CSVRGNQGALADYEQYF. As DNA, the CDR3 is TGCAGCGTGCGGGGGAATCAGGGGGCCCTAGCGGACTACGAGCAGTACTTC.

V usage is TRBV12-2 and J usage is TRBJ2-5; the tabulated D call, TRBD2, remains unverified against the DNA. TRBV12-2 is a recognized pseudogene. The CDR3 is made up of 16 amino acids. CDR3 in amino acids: CASRLDTSGSLKTQYF. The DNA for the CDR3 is TGTGCAAGTCGCTTAGACACCAGCGGGAGTTTGAAGACCCAGTACTTC.

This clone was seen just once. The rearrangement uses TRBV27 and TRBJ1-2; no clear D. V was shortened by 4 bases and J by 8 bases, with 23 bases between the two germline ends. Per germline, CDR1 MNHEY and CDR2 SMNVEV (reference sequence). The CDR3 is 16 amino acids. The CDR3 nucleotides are TGTGCCAGCAGTTCTGCTGCCAAAAGAACCGATCTGGGCTACACCTTC. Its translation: CASSSAAKRTDLGYTF.

The CDR3 region has the DNA TGTGCTAGTGCCAACGGTAGCGGCAACGCCTACGAGCAGTACTTC. Translated: CASANGSGNAYEQYF. J is TRBJ2-7 and V is TRBV12-5; possibly TRBD2 for D (6 bases). CDR1 LGHNT and CDR2 FRNRAP come from the germline V gene. V was pared by 7 bases and J by 2 bases, with 18 bases between. There are 15 residues in the CDR3.

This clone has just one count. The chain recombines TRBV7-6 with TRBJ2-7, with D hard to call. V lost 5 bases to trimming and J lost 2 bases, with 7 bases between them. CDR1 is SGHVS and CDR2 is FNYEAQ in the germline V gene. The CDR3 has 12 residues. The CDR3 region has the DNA TGTGCCAGCAGCCCCAGCCCCTACGAGCAGTACTTC. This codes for CASSPSPYEQYF.

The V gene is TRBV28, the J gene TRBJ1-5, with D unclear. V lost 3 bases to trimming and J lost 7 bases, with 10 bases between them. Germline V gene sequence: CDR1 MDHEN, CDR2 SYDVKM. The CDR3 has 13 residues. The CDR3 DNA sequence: TGTGCCAGCAGTTTGGCACCGGGGCAGCCCCAGCATTTT. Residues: CASSLAPGQPQHF.

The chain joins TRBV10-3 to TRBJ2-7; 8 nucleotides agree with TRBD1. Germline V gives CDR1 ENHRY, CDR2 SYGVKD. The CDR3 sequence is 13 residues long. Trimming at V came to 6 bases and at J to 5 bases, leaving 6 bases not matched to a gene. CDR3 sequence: CAIRTGVKDEQYF. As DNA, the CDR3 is TGTGCCATCAGGACAGGGGTAAAGGACGAGCAGTACTTC.

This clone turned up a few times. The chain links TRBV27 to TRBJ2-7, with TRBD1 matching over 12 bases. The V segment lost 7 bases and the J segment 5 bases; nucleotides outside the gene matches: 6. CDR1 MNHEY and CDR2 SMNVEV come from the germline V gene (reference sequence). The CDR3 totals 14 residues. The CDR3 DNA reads TGTGCCAGCAAAGTTGGGACAGGGGGCGACGAGCAGTACTTC. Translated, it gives CASKVGTGGDEQYF.

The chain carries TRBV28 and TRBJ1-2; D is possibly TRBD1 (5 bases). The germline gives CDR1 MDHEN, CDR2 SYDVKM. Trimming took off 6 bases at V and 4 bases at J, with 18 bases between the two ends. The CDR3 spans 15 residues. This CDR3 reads CASSGAGTRSYGYTF. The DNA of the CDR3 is TGTGCCAGCAGCGGAGCCGGGACTAGAAGCTATGGCTACACCTTC.

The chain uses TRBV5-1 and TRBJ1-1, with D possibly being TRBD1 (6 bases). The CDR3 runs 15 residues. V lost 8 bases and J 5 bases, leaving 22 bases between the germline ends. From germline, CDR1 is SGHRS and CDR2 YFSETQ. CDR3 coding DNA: TGCGCCAGTGCCGAAGGAGGGGGGCGTGAGACTGAAGCTTTCTTT. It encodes CASAEGGGRETEAFF.

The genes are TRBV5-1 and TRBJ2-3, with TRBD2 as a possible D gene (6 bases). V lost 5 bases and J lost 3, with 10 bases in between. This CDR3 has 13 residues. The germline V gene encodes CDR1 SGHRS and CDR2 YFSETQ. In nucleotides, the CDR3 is TGCGCCAGCAGGGGGACTGGGACAGATACGCAGTATTTT. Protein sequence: CASRGTGTDTQYF.